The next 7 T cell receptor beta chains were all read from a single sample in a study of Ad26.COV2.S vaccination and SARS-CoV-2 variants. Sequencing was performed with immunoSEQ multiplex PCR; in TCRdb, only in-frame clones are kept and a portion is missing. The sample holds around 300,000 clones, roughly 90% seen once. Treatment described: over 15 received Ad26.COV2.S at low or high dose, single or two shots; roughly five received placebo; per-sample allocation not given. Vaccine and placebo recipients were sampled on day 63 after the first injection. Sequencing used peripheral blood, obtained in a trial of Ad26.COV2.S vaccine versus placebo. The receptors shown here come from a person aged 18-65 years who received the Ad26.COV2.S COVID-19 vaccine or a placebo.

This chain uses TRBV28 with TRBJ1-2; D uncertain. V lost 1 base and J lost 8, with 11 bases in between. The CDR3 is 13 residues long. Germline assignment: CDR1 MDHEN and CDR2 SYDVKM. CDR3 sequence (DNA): TGTGCCAGCAGTTTATCATTGTCTGAGGGCTACACCTTC. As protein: CASSLSLSEGYTF.

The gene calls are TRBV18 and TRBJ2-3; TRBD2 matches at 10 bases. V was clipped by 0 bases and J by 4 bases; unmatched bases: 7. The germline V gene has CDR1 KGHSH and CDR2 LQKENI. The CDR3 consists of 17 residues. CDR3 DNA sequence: TGTGCCAGCTCACCACCAAGCGGGGGGGCCCATTCAGATACGCAGTATTTT. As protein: CASSPPSGGAHSDTQYF. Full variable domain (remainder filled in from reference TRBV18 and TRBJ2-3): NAGVMQNPRHLVRRRGQEARLRCSPMKGHSHVYWYRQLPEEGLKFMVYLQKENIIDESGMPKERFSAEFPKEGPSILRIQQVVRGDSAAYFCASSPPSGGAHSDTQYFGPGTRLTVL.

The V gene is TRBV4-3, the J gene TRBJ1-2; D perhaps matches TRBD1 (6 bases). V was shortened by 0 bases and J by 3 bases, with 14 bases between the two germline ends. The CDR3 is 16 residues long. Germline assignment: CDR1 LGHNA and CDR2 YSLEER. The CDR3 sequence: CASSQDPDSTHYGYTF. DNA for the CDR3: TGCGCCAGCAGCCAAGATCCGGACAGCACCCACTATGGCTACACCTTC.

CDR3 bases: TGTGCCAGCAGCTCCTGGGGTAGGGGAGATGATAATGAAAAACTGTTTTTT. This translates into CASSSWGRGDDNEKLFF. J is TRBJ1-4 and V is TRBV7-8, with D possibly TRBD1 on 5 matching bases. CDR1 SGHVS and CDR2 FQNEAQ come from the germline V gene. V gave up 4 bases and J gave up 4 bases, with 19 bases separating them. The CDR3 has 17 amino acids.

The CDR3 DNA reads TGTGCCAGCAGTTACGGGACAGGGGGTTTGCATGGCTACACCTTC. It encodes CASSYGTGGLHGYTF. The J gene is TRBJ1-2, the V gene TRBV6-6; 11 nucleotides match TRBD1. From germline, CDR1 is MNHNY and CDR2 SVGAGI (reference sequence). J gave up 6 bases and V 2 bases, and 5 bases lay outside the gene matches. The CDR3 contains 15 residues.

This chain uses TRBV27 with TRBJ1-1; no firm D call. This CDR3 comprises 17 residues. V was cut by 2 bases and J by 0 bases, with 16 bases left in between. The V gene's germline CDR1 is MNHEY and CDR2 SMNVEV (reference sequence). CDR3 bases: TGTGCCAGCAGTTTAAGTTGGAGGGCACTTATGAACACTGAAGCTTTCTTT. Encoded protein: CASSLSWRALMNTEAFF.

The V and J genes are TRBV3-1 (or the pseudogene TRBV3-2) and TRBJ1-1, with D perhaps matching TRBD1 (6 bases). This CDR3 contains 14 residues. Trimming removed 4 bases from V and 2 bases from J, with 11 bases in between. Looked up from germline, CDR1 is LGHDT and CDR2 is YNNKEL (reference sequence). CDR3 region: CASSPGQCNTEAFF. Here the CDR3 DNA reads TGTGCCAGCAGCCCTGGACAGTGCAACACTGAAGCTTTCTTT.